This record covers a single T cell receptor beta chain. Random hexamers served to reverse transcribe roughly 0.45 to 1 ug RNA. TCRdb itself ran the immunoSEQ multiplex PCR reads through MiXCR, one entry per CDR3 protein. The sample records under 150,000 distinct CDR3 sequences, about 90% being singletons. The ends were cut back, 3 bases at V and 8 bases at J, with 14 bases in the middle. This CDR3 comprises 13 residues. The V gene's germline CDR1 is SGHDT and CDR2 YYEEEE. The sample comes from a study of CD8 T cells in Susac syndrome. Both CD4+ and CD8+ T cells were negatively isolated, and TEMRA cells underwent FACS enrichment.

This sequence originates from a human donor with multiple sclerosis. Sequencing used CD8+ T cells from PBMCs. The V gene is TRBV5-6, the J gene TRBJ1-2; maybe TRBD1 (5 bases). For the CDR3, the DNA is TGTGCCAGCAGCTCCGTTGGGGCTGGGGGCTACACCTTC. Amino acids: CASSSVGAGGYTF.